This record concerns one TCR beta chain sequence. The antigen remains undetermined. Trimming removed 1 base from V and 4 bases from J, with 13 bases in between. In germline, CDR1 is SGHTA, CDR2 FQGNSA. The CDR3 totals 15 residues. This record comes from a study of human T cells and chemical hapten exposure. Study findings and constraints: A positive correlation with patch test score was shown by PT1 expanded TCR counts.

Documented time point: patch test 3, about 24 weeks after DPC sensitization. The treatment here: therapeutic diphenylcyclopropenone sensitization with weekly scalp DPC. Total RNA was isolated from unfractionated whole blood. Alopecia patients, 18 to 70 years old and DPC-suitable, served as donors. TCRdb re-analysed the RACE reads in MiXCR, keeping a single row per CDR3 protein. The table shows over 30,000 distinct CDR3 sequences, with 9.5% occurring only once. Sequences were derived from whole blood, sampled in connection with sensitization to the hapten diphenylcyclopropenone (DPC). The clonotype originates from a middle-aged man with alopecia areata. Some clones in this sample may be carry-over from other donors' samples. The rearrangement joins TRBV7-2 to TRBJ2-5; perhaps TRBD2 as D (5 bases). CDR3 nucleotides: TGTGCCAGCAGCTTAGGGGAGTATGGAGGAGAGACCCAGTACTTC. Its protein is CASSLGEYGGETQYF.